Shown below are 13 T cell receptor beta chains from a single sample sequenced in a study of control samples from healthy donors and cancer patients. The repertoire was sequenced with immunoSEQ multiplex PCR; TCRdb's copy has only in-frame clones and lacks some. The data show fewer than 85,000 clones, approximately 90% seen once. Sequencing used blood. The source of these receptors is a man aged 45 to 65 in good health.

V usage is TRBV27 and J usage is TRBJ2-3; D is perhaps TRBD1 (6 bases). The ends were cut back, 2 bases at V and 4 bases at J, with 10 bases in the middle. CDR1 is MNHEY and CDR2 is SMNVEV in the germline V gene (reference sequence). The CDR3 totals 14 residues. The CDR3 sequence: CASSLRGFADTQYF. The CDR3 region has the DNA TGTGCCAGCAGTTTAAGGGGGTTTGCAGATACGCAGTATTTT.

J is TRBJ2-2 and V is TRBV12-3 or TRBV12-4, with D tentatively TRBD1 (6 bases). CDR3 length: 13 amino acids. V was clipped by 5 bases and J by 6 bases, with 10 bases between them. The CDR3 DNA follows: TGTGCCAGCAGTCTACAGGGCCCCGGGGAGCTGTTTTTT. Protein: CASSLQGPGELFF.

The CDR3: CASSLMDSGGEKLFF. The CDR3 bases are TGTGCCAGCAGCTTAATGGACAGCGGTGGTGAAAAACTGTTTTTT. The chain has TRBV7-8 and TRBJ1-4; weak D call: TRBD1 (6 bases). Between the trimmed V and J ends, which lost 2 bases and 7 bases, there was a span of 14 bases. Germline CDR1 reads SGHVS; CDR2 reads FQNEAQ. This CDR3 has 15 residues.

The chain employs TRBV19 and TRBJ2-7; the match to TRBD1 covers 9 bases. The junction had 10 bases not matched to a gene; V was cut back by 5 bases and J by 2 bases. Germline V gene lookup returns CDR1 LNHDA and CDR2 SQIVND (reference sequence). The CDR3 sequence is 16 residues long. The CDR3 nucleotides are TGTGCCAGTAGTCCCGCACCGACAGGGGGTCCCTACGAGCAGTACTTC. Translated: CASSPAPTGGPYEQYF.

This chain joins TRBV6-2 or TRBV6-3 and TRBJ2-3; 10 positions match TRBD1. The CDR3 spans 17 residues. Germline CDR1 is MNHEY and CDR2 is SVGEGT. V shed 5 bases and J 1 base; nucleotides not matched to a gene: 9. CDR3 sequence (DNA): TGTGCCAGCAGTCCCCTACCCGGGACAGGGGGCACAGATACGCAGTATTTT. This codes for CASSPLPGTGGTDTQYF.

This chain uses TRBV29-1 with TRBJ2-1, with D possibly TRBD1 on 7 matching bases. CDR3 length equals 14 residues. Germline V lookup: CDR1 SQVTM, CDR2 ANQGSEA. V lost 8 bases and J 3 bases, leaving 17 bases between the germline ends. The CDR3 protein is CSLKPGGNYNEQFF. CDR3 in DNA: TGCAGCCTCAAACCAGGGGGGAACTACAATGAGCAGTTCTTC.

V gene TRBV27 combines with J gene TRBJ2-7; 9 positions agree with TRBD1. The junction had 5 bases not matched to a gene; V was cut back by 6 bases and J by 2 bases. Per the germline V gene, CDR1 is MNHEY and CDR2 is SMNVEV (reference sequence). The CDR3 runs to 14 residues. The CDR3 DNA is TGTGCCAGCAGCCTACAGGGGGCACCCTACGAGCAGTACTTC. Amino acids: CASSLQGAPYEQYF.

This clone was recorded once. The chain has TRBV28 and TRBJ1-4; D gene unclear. The CDR3 covers 15 residues. Germline CDR1 and CDR2: MDHEN and SYDVKM. Trimming removed 1 base from V and 10 bases from J, with 16 bases in between. This CDR3 reads CASSLSPGNGGKLFF. CDR3 DNA sequence: TGTGCCAGCAGTTTATCTCCGGGGAACGGTGGAAAACTGTTTTTT.

The chain uses TRBV12-5 and TRBJ1-5, with D hard to call. V was clipped by 7 bases and J by 3 bases, with 22 bases between them. This CDR3 spans 17 amino acids. Germline lookup yields CDR1 LGHNT and CDR2 FRNRAP. The CDR3 region is CASEGQGIDWFNQPQHF. CDR3 sequence (DNA): TGTGCTAGTGAGGGTCAAGGGATTGATTGGTTCAATCAGCCCCAGCATTTT.

This clone was detected a few times. The V gene is TRBV5-1, the J gene TRBJ1-1; D is ambiguous. The germline V and J ends were trimmed by 6 bases and 0 bases, with 9 bases remaining between them. Germline CDR1 is SGHRS and CDR2 is YFSETQ. The CDR3 contains 13 residues. The CDR3 loop reads CASKEVLNTEAFF. The CDR3 nucleotides are TGCGCCAGCAAAGAGGTTTTGAACACTGAAGCTTTCTTT. Together with reference TRBV5-1 and TRBJ1-1, the CDR3 gives the full variable domain: KAGVTQTPRYLIKTRGQQVTLSCSPISGHRSVSWYQQTPGQGLQFLFEYFSETQRNKGNFPGRFSGRQFSNSRSEMNVSTLELGDSALYLCASKEVLNTEAFFGQGTRLTVV.

The chain carries TRBV30 and TRBJ2-7, with TRBD1 matching 9 bases. V trimming: 0 bases; J trimming: 3 bases; junction bases outside the gene matches: 6. CDR3 length: 15 amino acids. CDR1 is GTSNPN and CDR2 is SVGIG in the germline V gene (reference sequence). CDR3 region: CAWSVRDRGIYEQYF. The CDR3 DNA follows: TGTGCCTGGAGTGTACGTGACAGGGGGATCTACGAGCAGTACTTC. Combining the CDR3 with reference TRBV30 and TRBJ2-7 gives the whole variable domain SQTIHQWPATLVQPVGSPLSLECTVEGTSNPNLYWYRQAAGRGLQLLFYSVGIGQISSEVPQNLSASRPQDRQFILSSKKLLLSDSGFYLCAWSVRDRGIYEQYFGPGTRLTVT.

The CDR3 loop reads CASSQDEAAGANVLTF. CDR3 nucleotides: TGTGCCAGCAGCCAAGATGAGGCGGCTGGGGCCAACGTCCTGACTTTC. The gene calls are TRBV4-2 and TRBJ2-6; D gene ambiguous. The CDR3 totals 16 residues. The germline V gene encodes CDR1 LGHNA and CDR2 YNFKEQ. Trimming left V 0 bases short and J 2 bases short, with 8 bases between.

The CDR3 is CASSPGGAANEKLFF. For the CDR3, the DNA is TGTGCCAGCTCGCCCGGGGGGGCCGCTAATGAAAAACTGTTTTTT. This sequence joins TRBV6-4 and TRBJ1-4; TRBD1 is a possible D gene (6 bases). The CDR3 loop spans 15 amino acids. Trimming removed 8 bases at V and 3 bases at J, with 16 bases between. Germline CDR1 is MRHNA and CDR2 is SNTAGT.